This T cell receptor (beta chain) was profiled in a study of a mutant IDH1 vaccine in newly diagnosed glioma. Study as a whole: Standard pretreatment was either radiotherapy, temozolomide, or, for most, radiochemotherapy with temozolomide.

Trimming shortened V by 0 bases and J by 4 bases, and 3 bases separated the two germline ends. The CDR3 runs 12 residues. Germline CDR1 SGHVS, CDR2 FQNEAQ. Clones were read by immunoSEQ multiplex PCR, and TCRdb kept only the in-frame ones, dropping some. This table has 99,000 or so clones, 70% to 90% appearing once. Study-wide results and caveats: Across multiple MHC alleles, 90% to 95% of patients had vaccine-induced responses.

Turning to this clone: Its antigen is currently unknown.

Noted time point: baseline, week 1 (first vaccination visit). Treatment of the sample: pre-vaccination baseline after standard-of-care therapy. This clonotype originated in a woman aged 50 to 60 with glioma. The gene calls are TRBV7-8 and TRBJ2-5, with unresolved D. This specimen was PBMCs, taken from a glioma patient treated with radiotherapy, temozolomide or both. This CDR3 reads CASSLAPETQYF. The CDR3 nucleotides read TGTGCCAGCAGCTTAGCCCCAGAGACCCAGTACTTC.